These 19 T cell receptor beta chains share one sample of origin, sequenced in a study of blood T cells in healthy people across ages. Sample-barcoded 5' priming and a J-beta primer mix drove a second PCR of roughly 6 to 12 cycles. TCRdb fed the 5' RACE reads into MiXCR, producing one record per CDR3 protein. The table lists around 1.1 million distinct CDR3 sequences, more than 30% of them singletons. Sequenced input: blood. Receptors originate from a man younger than 30 in good health.

The J gene is TRBJ1-3, the V gene TRBV20-1; D remains ambiguous. Trimming took 2 bases from V and 6 from J, leaving 11 bases between them. CDR1 is DFQATT and CDR2 is SNEGSKA in the germline V gene (reference sequence). CDR3 length: 13 amino acids. Written as DNA, the CDR3 is TGCAGTGCTAGAAAGGGTCGTACAAACACCATATATTTT. This encodes CSARKGRTNTIYF.

The chain has TRBV7-3 and TRBJ1-1; D not resolved. Germline lookup yields CDR1 SGHTA and CDR2 FQGTGA. The V and J ends lost 4 bases and 1 base respectively, with 10 bases between them. The CDR3 has 14 residues. CDR3 amino acids: CASSSKDGNTEAFF. In DNA, the CDR3 is TGTGCCAGCAGCTCGAAGGACGGGAACACTGAAGCTTTCTTT. The full variable domain, with the rest looked up from reference TRBV7-3 and TRBJ1-1, is GAGVSQTPSNKVTEKGKYVELRCDPISGHTALYWYRQSLGQGPEFLIYFQGTGAADDSGLPNDRFFAVRPEGSVSTLKIQRTERGDSAVYLCASSSKDGNTEAFFGQGTRLTVV.

This clonotype was counted at least ten times. The V call is TRBV20-1, the J call TRBJ1-6; 10 positions match TRBD1. The CDR3 is 15 amino acids. J gave up 8 bases and V 1 base, and 5 bases lay outside the gene matches. The V gene's germline CDR1 is DFQATT and CDR2 SNEGSKA (reference sequence). CDR3 in amino acids: CSARAPGQGHSPLHF. In DNA form, the CDR3 reads TGCAGTGCTAGAGCTCCGGGACAGGGGCATTCACCCCTCCACTTT.

This clonotype has a count of ten or more. The chain links TRBV4-3 to TRBJ2-1; TRBD2 might be the D (6 bases). V gave up 4 bases and J gave up 2 bases, with 18 bases separating them. The length of the CDR3 is 17 residues. Germline CDR1 and CDR2: LGHNA and YSLEER. CDR3 coding DNA: TGCGCCAGCAGCCCCAAGTCAACTCCGGGGGCCTACAATGAGCAGTTCTTC. It specifies CASSPKSTPGAYNEQFF.

This clonotype was recorded a few times. The V and J genes are TRBV27 and TRBJ2-3; TRBD2 matches at 10 bases. The CDR3 loop spans 16 amino acids. The germline gives CDR1 MNHEY, CDR2 SMNVEV (reference sequence). V was pared by 4 bases and J by 2 bases, with 6 bases of the junction left unmatched. CDR3 protein: CASSSLAGDLTDTQYF. In nucleotides, the CDR3 is TGTGCCAGCAGTTCCCTAGCGGGGGACCTCACAGATACGCAGTATTTT.

This chain uses TRBV7-2 with TRBJ1-2; the D is unclear. The length of the CDR3 is 13 residues. V lost 5 bases and J lost 4, with 11 bases in between. CDR1 is SGHTA and CDR2 is FQGNSA in the germline V gene. In DNA, the CDR3 is TGTGCCAGCAGCGGAGCCCGAGTCTATGGCTACACCTTC. Its translation is CASSGARVYGYTF. Together with reference TRBV7-2 and TRBJ1-2, the CDR3 gives the full variable domain: GAGVSQSPSNKVTEKGKDVELRCDPISGHTALYWYRQSLGQGLEFLIYFQGNSAPDKSGLPSDRFSAERTGGSVSTLTIQRTQQEDSAVYLCASSGARVYGYTFGSGTRLTVV.

The chain has TRBV6-5 and TRBJ2-7; no reliable D call. The CDR3 is 12 residues long. Trimming stripped 10 bases from V and 0 bases from J, with 10 bases between. Germline V CDR1 and CDR2: MNHEY, SVGAGI. CDR3 amino acids: CATRTVSYEQYF. The CDR3 nucleotides are TGTGCCACCCGAACGGTCTCCTACGAGCAGTACTTC.

This clonotype was seen a few times. V usage is TRBV6-6 and J usage is TRBJ2-7; D gene unclear. This CDR3 is built from 12 residues. The V end was cut by 5 bases, the J end by 5 bases, with 10 bases between. The germline CDR1 and CDR2 sequences are MNHNY and SVGAGI (reference sequence). The CDR3 here is CASSHGDHEQYF. CDR3 nucleotides: TGTGCCAGCAGTCATGGGGATCACGAGCAGTACTTC.

The rearrangement joins TRBV9 to TRBJ2-7; TRBD1 matches at 7 bases. The germline CDR1 and CDR2 sequences are SGDLS and YYNGEE. J was trimmed by 1 base and V by 2 bases; bases with no gene match: 6. CDR3 length equals 15 residues. The CDR3 protein is CASSVSDRLSYEQYF. The DNA of the CDR3 is TGTGCCAGCAGCGTCTCGGACAGGTTATCCTACGAGCAGTACTTC.

The rearrangement uses TRBV7-8 and TRBJ1-4; 7 nucleotides agree with TRBD1. The germline V gene encodes CDR1 SGHVS and CDR2 FQNEAQ. The CDR3 is 16 residues long. Trimming at V came to 3 bases and at J to 8 bases, leaving 12 bases not matched to a gene. CDR3 coding DNA: TGTGCCAGCAGCTTGGGCTACAGGGGAACTACCGAAAAACTGTTTTTT. It encodes CASSLGYRGTTEKLFF.

The chain is built from TRBV6-2 or TRBV6-3 and TRBJ1-2; D ambiguous. This CDR3 has 13 amino acids. The germline V gene encodes CDR1 MNHEY and CDR2 SVGEGT. Trimming pared 8 bases from V and 6 bases from J, leaving 16 bases between. Here the CDR3 reads CASFGRGENGYTF. CDR3 bases: TGTGCCAGCTTTGGACGGGGAGAGAATGGCTACACCTTC.

J is TRBJ2-3 and V is TRBV5-1; D is perhaps TRBD1 (6 bases). This CDR3 has 15 residues. V lost 4 bases to trimming and J lost 2 bases, with 14 bases between them. Germline loops: CDR1 SGHRS, CDR2 YFSETQ. CDR3 in amino acids: CASSQRTASTDTQYF. In nucleotides, the CDR3 is TGCGCCAGCAGCCAAAGGACAGCTTCCACAGATACGCAGTATTTT.

This clonotype was detected ten times or more. V usage is TRBV20-1 and J usage is TRBJ2-1; 8 bases align to TRBD2. From germline, CDR1 is DFQATT and CDR2 SNEGSKA (reference sequence). The CDR3 totals 14 residues. Trimming at V came to 2 bases and at J to 1 base, leaving 1 base not matched to a gene. CDR3 sequence (DNA): TGCAGTGCTAGAACGGGGGGGTCCTACAATGAGCAGTTCTTC. The encoded protein is CSARTGGSYNEQFF.

The chain is built from TRBV12-3 or TRBV12-4 and TRBJ1-6; D might be TRBD1 (6 bases). The CDR3 spans 16 residues. Trimming removed 1 base at V and 3 bases at J, with 10 bases between. The CDR3 sequence is CASSLGEGVYNSPLHF. The CDR3 bases are TGTGCCAGCAGTTTAGGGGAGGGGGTCTATAATTCACCCCTCCACTTT.

Only a few counts were recorded for this clonotype. The CDR3: CSVGLTTNEKLFF. The CDR3 region has the DNA TGCAGCGTTGGATTAACAACTAATGAAAAACTGTTTTTT. The rearrangement uses TRBV29-1 and TRBJ1-4; D call uncertain. Germline V lookup: CDR1 SQVTM, CDR2 ANQGSEA. This CDR3 is 13 amino acids long. Trimming shortened V by 4 bases and J by 0 bases, and 6 bases separated the two germline ends.

The CDR3 spells CASSSQRPTEAFF. The DNA of the CDR3 is TGTGCCAGCAGTTCCCAGAGGCCCACTGAAGCTTTCTTT. This chain joins TRBV12-3 or TRBV12-4 and TRBJ1-1; no reliable D call. Trimming took off 4 bases at V and 4 bases at J, with 10 bases between the two ends. The CDR3 runs 13 residues.

In this sample, this clonotype turned up a few times. This chain uses TRBV6-1 with TRBJ1-2; TRBD1 aligns across 7 bases. The CDR3 totals 14 residues. V was clipped by 2 bases and J by 7 bases; unmatched bases: 7. From germline, CDR1 is MNHNS and CDR2 SASEGT. Here the CDR3 reads CASSESFQGVGYTF. CDR3 bases: TGTGCCAGCAGTGAATCCTTTCAGGGGGTTGGCTACACCTTC.

The chain employs TRBV7-9 and TRBJ1-5; 7 bases are a match to TRBD1. Looked up from germline, CDR1 is SEHNR and CDR2 is FQNEAQ (reference sequence). V shed 1 base and J 1 base; nucleotides not matched to a gene: 4. This CDR3 is 16 amino acids long. The CDR3 loop is CASSLGTGDSNQPQHF. In DNA form, the CDR3 reads TGTGCCAGCAGCTTAGGCACAGGGGACAGCAATCAGCCCCAGCATTTT.

This chain uses TRBV3-1 with TRBJ1-1; D gene uncertain. Germline CDR1 LGHDT, CDR2 YNNKEL (reference sequence). Trimming removed 3 bases at V and 7 bases at J, with 15 bases between. The CDR3 runs to 14 residues. CDR3 amino acids: CASSQGALRVEAFF. Written as DNA, the CDR3 is TGTGCCAGCAGCCAGGGCGCGCTAAGGGTTGAAGCTTTCTTT. The whole variable domain, remainder taken from reference TRBV3-1 and TRBJ1-1, is DTAVSQTPKYLVTQMGNDKSIKCEQNLGHDTMYWYKQDSKKFLKIMFSYNNKELIINETVPNRFSPKSPDKAHLNLHINSLELGDSAVYFCASSQGALRVEAFFGQGTRLTVV.